This TCR beta chain was observed in a study of blood T cell repertoires in COVID-19. The V segment lost 4 bases and the J segment 0 bases; nucleotides outside the gene matches: 2. Germline loops: CDR1 MNHEY, CDR2 SMNVEV (reference sequence). This CDR3 spans 15 amino acids. Sequenced by immunoSEQ multiplex PCR; TCRdb stores in-frame clones only, minus some. This sample has 70,000 to 75,000 clones; around nine tenths occur once, and the top ten carry approximately 4.9%. This chain joins TRBV27 and TRBJ2-1, with 8 bases matching TRBD1. The origin of this receptor is a woman in her late teens or twenties with acute or convalescent COVID-19. What was sequenced was peripheral blood. CDR3 in DNA: TGTGCCAGCAGTTGGACAGGGAGCTCCTACAATGAGCAGTTCTTC. It is translated as CASSWTGSSYNEQFF.